This is a list of T cell receptor beta chains from one sample in a study of T cells in tumors after PD-1 blockade. Sequenced by immunoSEQ multiplex PCR; TCRdb stores in-frame clones only, minus some. The repertoire has 14,000 or so clones, about 82% of them found once; the top ten carry more than 20%. Sequences were derived from PBMCs, sampled after anti-PD-1 treatment. Receptors originate from a human donor with basal cell carcinoma. Each CDR3 is given with its conserved first and last residue. A D gene is named only where the DNA matches it firmly. Clone size is not always given. Where it is, it says once, few, many or a class for expanded clones.

D,V,J,size,DNA,CDR3
.,TRBV18,TRBJ1-4,once,TGTGCCAGCTCCGAAACAACTAATGAAAAACTGTTTTTT,CASSETTNEKLFF
.,TRBV19,TRBJ1-2,.,TGTGCCAGTACCCCTAGGGGGGGAAGGGGCTACACCTTC,CASTPRGGRGYTF
TRBD1,TRBV7-9,TRBJ1-5,.,TGTGCCAGCAGCTTAGACAGGGGTGTCAATCAGCCCCAGCATTTT,CASSLDRGVNQPQHF
.,TRBV7-9,TRBJ2-7,.,TGTGCCAGCAGCTTAGCTTTCCAGTCCTACGAGCAGTACTTC,CASSLAFQSYEQYF
TRBD2,TRBV7-6,TRBJ2-1,.,TGTGCCAGCAGCTACCCAGCGGGGAGAAATGAGCAGTTCTTC,CASSYPAGRNEQFF
TRBD1,TRBV18,TRBJ1-1,once,TGTGCCAGCTCCCAACAGGGGGCAAATACTGAAGCTTTCTTT,CASSQQGANTEAFF
.,TRBV15,TRBJ2-2,.,TGTGCCACCAAACAAGCTAGCGTCACCGGGGAGCTGTTTTTT,CATKQASVTGELFF
TRBD2,TRBV15,TRBJ2-1,.,TGTGCCACCAGCAGAGGGGAGGGCGGCTACAATGAGCAGTTCTTC,CATSRGEGGYNEQFF
TRBD2,TRBV10-1,TRBJ2-1,.,TGCGCCAGCAGTGTGGGGCTTGGCGGGGGGGTGAATGAGCAGTTCTTC,CASSVGLGGGVNEQFF
.,TRBV2,TRBJ1-1,.,TGTGCCAGCAGTGAAGCGCGGGGGTTCACTGAAGCTTTCTTT,CASSEARGFTEAFF
.,TRBV5-4,TRBJ2-7,.,TGTGCCAGCAGCTTTCCGGGGGCTGCCTACGAGCAGTACTTC,CASSFPGAAYEQYF
TRBD1,TRBV12-3/TRBV12-4,TRBJ1-1,.,TGTGCCAGCAGTTGGACAGGGGGATCTGAAGCTTTCTTT,CASSWTGGSEAFF
TRBD1,TRBV12-3/TRBV12-4,TRBJ1-5,.,TGTGCCAGCAGTGGGACAGGGGATCAGCCCCAGCATTTT,CASSGTGDQPQHF
.,TRBV24-1,TRBJ1-2,.,TGTGCCACCAGTGACCGGGACTCTCCCCCTAACTATGGCTACACCTTC,CATSDRDSPPNYGYTF
.,TRBV5-4,TRBJ1-4,.,TGTGCCAGCAGCGCAAGGGGGATTGCAACTAATGAAAAACTGTTTTTT,CASSARGIATNEKLFF
TRBD1,TRBV5-1,TRBJ2-7,.,TGCGCCAGCAGTCCCGGACAGGGGGTCTACGAGCAGTACTTC,CASSPGQGVYEQYF
.,TRBV30,TRBJ1-2,.,TGTGCCTGGAGTGGGACTAACTATGGCTACACCTTC,CAWSGTNYGYTF
TRBD2,TRBV7-9,TRBJ2-5,.,TGTGCCAGCAGCTCGAGTACCCGGGACTACCTCGAGACCCAGTACTTC,CASSSSTRDYLETQYF
TRBD1,TRBV9,TRBJ2-3,once,TGTGCCAGCAGCCCCAGGGGACAGGCTAGCACAGATACGCAGTATTTT,CASSPRGQASTDTQYF
TRBD1,TRBV6-1,TRBJ1-1,.,TGTGCCAGCAGTGAAGCGACAGGGGGGAACACTGAAGCTTTCTTT,CASSEATGGNTEAFF
TRBD1,TRBV7-3,TRBJ2-1,once,TGTGCCAGCAGCCGGGACAGGGGGCGCGGGCAGCAGTTCTTC,CASSRDRGRGQQFF
TRBD1,TRBV6-1,TRBJ1-2,.,TGTGCCAGCAGTGAATTTAGGACAGGCTATGGCTACACCTTC,CASSEFRTGYGYTF
TRBD1,TRBV4-1,TRBJ2-1,.,TGCGCCAGCAGCCGGGGGGGACAGGGGGCCTACAATGAGCAGTTCTTC,CASSRGGQGAYNEQFF
TRBD2,TRBV29-1,TRBJ2-7,.,TGCAGCGTTCAGACTAGCGGGGGCCCCTACGAGCAGTACTTC,CSVQTSGGPYEQYF